The rows below give T cell receptor beta chains drawn from one sample of a study of T cell repertoires in cytomegalovirus infection. No antigen is known for these receptors. From the reads, TCRdb called clonotypes with MiXCR, one entry per CDR3 protein. The sample shows some 500,000 distinct CDR3 sequences, 30% to 40% of them seen only once. The material was cultured PBMCs, obtained from culture after CMV antigen stimulation. All receptors derive from a human donor in good health (CMV status not recorded). Some clones in this sample may be carry-over from other donors' samples. The CDR3 runs from the conserved cysteine through the conserved F or W. The D gene is left open where the match is weak. Size is omitted from some rows. Given values are once, few, many or a class for expanded clones.

J gene | clone size | D gene | V gene | CDR3 DNA | CDR3 protein
TRBJ2-1 | - | - | TRBV6-2/TRBV6-3 | TGTGCCAGCAGTTCTAGCATCCCCTACAATGAGCAGTTCTTC | CASSSSIPYNEQFF
TRBJ1-2 | - | TRBD1 | TRBV4-1 | TGCGCCAGCAGCCAAGTGTCAGGGGGCTATGGCTACACCTTC | CASSQVSGGYGYTF
TRBJ2-1 | few | TRBD2 | TRBV18 | TGTGCCAGCTCACCAATCGGGAGGGTAAATGAGCAGTTCTTC | CASSPIGRVNEQFF
TRBJ2-3 | once | TRBD2 | TRBV11-2 | TGTGCCAGCAGCTCCCCCGGGACTATTCCCCCCCATACGCAGTATTTT | CASSSPGTIPPHTQYF
TRBJ1-1 | few | - | TRBV6-1 | TGTGCCAGCAGCTCTGGGGGGATTGACAGGTACACTGAAGCTTTCTTT | CASSSGGIDRYTEAFF
TRBJ1-3 | few | - | TRBV5-1 | TGCGCCAGCAGTGCGGGCTATGGAAACACCATATATTTT | CASSAGYGNTIYF
TRBJ1-1 | many | - | TRBV7-9 | TGTGCCAGCAGCCCTTGGGGGGGGCTGAACACTGAAGCTTTCTTT | CASSPWGGLNTEAFF
TRBJ2-5 | few | - | TRBV20-1 | TGCAGTGCTAGTCAAAAAGAGACCCAGTACTTC | CSASQKETQYF
TRBJ2-5 | - | - | TRBV12-3/TRBV12-4 | TGTGCCAGCAGTTTTGCAGGGCTAGAGACCCAGTACTTC | CASSFAGLETQYF
TRBJ1-5 | - | - | TRBV28 | TGTGCCAGCAGTGTCAACCGTAATCAGCCCCAGCATTTT | CASSVNRNQPQHF
TRBJ2-2 | - | - | TRBV6-2/TRBV6-3 | TGTGCCAGCAGCTGGGCGAGCCCAACCGGGGAGCTGTTTTTT | CASSWASPTGELFF
TRBJ2-7 | - | - | TRBV7-4 | TGTGCCAGCAGCCTAGGGGGGCAAGAGCAGTACTTC | CASSLGGQEQYF
TRBJ2-1 | - | - | TRBV7-8 | TGTGCCAGCAGCTTAGGGGCCTGGAGGGCTAGTGAGCAGTTCTTC | CASSLGAWRASEQFF
TRBJ2-7 | - | - | TRBV29-1 | TGCAGCGTTGGTTTGTTTCGGTTCCCCTACGAGCAGTACTTC | CSVGLFRFPYEQYF
TRBJ1-5 | once | - | TRBV7-8 | TGTGCCAGCAGCTTGCCGCGGACGGGGATCAGCAATCACCCCCAGCATTTT | CASSLPRTGISNHPQHF
TRBJ2-3 | - | - | TRBV12-3/TRBV12-4 | TGTGCCAGCAGCCAGTTCGGGGCCGCAGATACGCAGTATTTT | CASSQFGAADTQYF
TRBJ2-3 | many | TRBD2 | TRBV12-3/TRBV12-4 | TGTGCCAGCAGTTTATACGTGGGAGGGCCGACAGATACGCAGTATTTT | CASSLYVGGPTDTQYF
TRBJ2-1 | - | TRBD2 | TRBV7-6 | TGTGCCAGCAGCTCGGTTGTTGGACTAGTCATATTC | CASSSVVGLVIF
TRBJ2-7 | few | TRBD2 | TRBV5-4 | TGTGCCAGCAGCCCCGGGGGGATCCACGAGCAGTACTTC | CASSPGGIHEQYF
TRBJ2-5 | few | TRBD2 | TRBV6-1 | TGTGCCAGCAGCGGACTAGCGAACCAAGAGACCCAGTACTTC | CASSGLANQETQYF
TRBJ2-1 | once | TRBD2 | TRBV7-2 | TGTGCCAGCAGCCAAGGGACTAGCGGACCGCTTCGGGAGCAGTTCTTC | CASSQGTSGPLREQFF
TRBJ1-1 | few | TRBD1 | TRBV7-2 | TGTGCCAGCAGCTCGCAAAACAGGGGGGGCACTGAAGCTTTCTTT | CASSSQNRGGTEAFF
TRBJ2-1 | once | TRBD1 | TRBV6-5 | TGTGCCAGCAGTTACTCGGTTGGGACAGGGGACAATGAGCAGTTCTTC | CASSYSVGTGDNEQFF
TRBJ2-5 | - | - | TRBV7-2 | TGTGCCAGCAGCTTTAGGGTGGAGACCCAGTACTTC | CASSFRVETQYF
TRBJ2-5 | few | - | TRBV5-4 | TGTGCCAGCAGGAAAGTTAGCGGCGGCCAAGAGACCCAGTACTTC | CASRKVSGGQETQYF
TRBJ1-6 | many | - | TRBV18 | TGTGCCAGCTCACCAGGGGAGACCGGTCCCCTCCACTTT | CASSPGETGPLHF
TRBJ2-7 | few | - | TRBV12-3/TRBV12-4 | TGTGCCAGCAGTCCGATCTACCTGAACTACGAGCAGTACTTC | CASSPIYLNYEQYF